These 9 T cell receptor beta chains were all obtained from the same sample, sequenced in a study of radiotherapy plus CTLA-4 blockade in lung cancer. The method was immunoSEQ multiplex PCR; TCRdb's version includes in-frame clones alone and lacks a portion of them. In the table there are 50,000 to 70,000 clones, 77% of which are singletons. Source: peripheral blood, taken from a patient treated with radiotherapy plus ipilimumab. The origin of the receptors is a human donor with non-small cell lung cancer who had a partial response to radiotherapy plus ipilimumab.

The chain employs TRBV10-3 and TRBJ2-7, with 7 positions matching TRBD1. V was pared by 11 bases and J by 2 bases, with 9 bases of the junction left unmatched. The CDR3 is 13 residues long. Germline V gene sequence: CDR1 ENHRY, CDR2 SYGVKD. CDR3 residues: CASLGQGAYEQYF. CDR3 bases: TGTGCCTCCCTAGGGCAGGGGGCCTACGAGCAGTACTTC.

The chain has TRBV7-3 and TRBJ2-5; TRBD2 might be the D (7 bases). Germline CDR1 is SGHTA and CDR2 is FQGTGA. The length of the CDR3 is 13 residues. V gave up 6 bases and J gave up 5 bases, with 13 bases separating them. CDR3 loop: CASSTRGGETQYF. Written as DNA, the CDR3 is TGTGCCAGCAGTACCAGGGGAGGGGAGACCCAGTACTTC. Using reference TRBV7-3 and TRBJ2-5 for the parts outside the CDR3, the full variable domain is GAGVSQTPSNKVTEKGKYVELRCDPISGHTALYWYRQSLGQGPEFLIYFQGTGAADDSGLPNDRFFAVRPEGSVSTLKIQRTERGDSAVYLCASSTRGGETQYFGPGTRLLVL.

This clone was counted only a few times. The DNA of the CDR3 is TGTGCCATCAGTGAGGTGGCGGTTGGCTCTGGTGGGGCCAACGTCCTGACTTTC. This codes for CAISEVAVGSGGANVLTF. V and J are TRBV10-3 and TRBJ2-6; unclear D gene. Trimming shortened V by 2 bases and J by 3 bases, and 17 bases separated the two germline ends. The germline gives CDR1 ENHRY, CDR2 SYGVKD. The length of the CDR3 is 18 residues.

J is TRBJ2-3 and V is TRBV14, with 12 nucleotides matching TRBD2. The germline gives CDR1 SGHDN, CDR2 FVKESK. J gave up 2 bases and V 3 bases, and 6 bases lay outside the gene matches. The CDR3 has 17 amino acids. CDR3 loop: CASSQLTSGGPTDTQYF. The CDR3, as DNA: TGTGCCAGCAGCCAGCTGACTAGCGGGGGACCCACAGATACGCAGTATTTT. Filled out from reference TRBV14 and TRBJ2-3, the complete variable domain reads EAGVTQFPSHSVIEKGQTVTLRCDPISGHDNLYWYRRVMGKEIKFLLHFVKESKQDESGMPNNRFLAERTGGTYSTLKVQPAELEDSGVYFCASSQLTSGGPTDTQYFGPGTRLTVL.

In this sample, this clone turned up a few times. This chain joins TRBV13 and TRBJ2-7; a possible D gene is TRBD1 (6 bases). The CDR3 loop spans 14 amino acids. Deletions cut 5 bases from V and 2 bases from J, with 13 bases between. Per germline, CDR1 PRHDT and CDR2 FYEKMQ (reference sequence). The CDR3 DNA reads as TGTGCCAGCAGCCCAGGGGCCGCCACCTACGAGCAGTACTTC. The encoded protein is CASSPGAATYEQYF. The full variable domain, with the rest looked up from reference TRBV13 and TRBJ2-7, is AAGVIQSPRHLIKEKRETATLKCYPIPRHDTVYWYQQGPGQDPQFLISFYEKMQSDKGSIPDRFSAQQFSDYHSELNMSSLELGDSALYFCASSPGAATYEQYFGPGTRLTVT.

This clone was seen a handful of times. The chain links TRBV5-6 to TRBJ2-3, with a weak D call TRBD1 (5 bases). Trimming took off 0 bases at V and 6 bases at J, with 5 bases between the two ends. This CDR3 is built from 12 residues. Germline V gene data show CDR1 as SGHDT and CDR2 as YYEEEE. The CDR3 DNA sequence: TGTGCCAGCAGCTTGGAGGGGGATACGCAGTATTTT. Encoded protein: CASSLEGDTQYF.

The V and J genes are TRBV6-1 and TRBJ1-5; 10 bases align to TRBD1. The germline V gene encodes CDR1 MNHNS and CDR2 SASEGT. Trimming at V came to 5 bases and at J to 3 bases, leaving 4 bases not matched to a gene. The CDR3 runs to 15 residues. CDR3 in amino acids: CASSIGTGANQPQHF. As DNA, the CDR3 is TGTGCCAGCAGTATAGGGACAGGGGCCAATCAGCCCCAGCATTTT.

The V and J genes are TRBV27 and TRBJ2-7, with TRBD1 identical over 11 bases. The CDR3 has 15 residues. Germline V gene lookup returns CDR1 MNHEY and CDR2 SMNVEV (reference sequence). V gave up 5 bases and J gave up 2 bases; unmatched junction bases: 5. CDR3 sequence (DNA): TGTGCCAGCAGTCGCGCGGGACAGGGGGCCTACGAGCAGTACTTC. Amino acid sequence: CASSRAGQGAYEQYF.

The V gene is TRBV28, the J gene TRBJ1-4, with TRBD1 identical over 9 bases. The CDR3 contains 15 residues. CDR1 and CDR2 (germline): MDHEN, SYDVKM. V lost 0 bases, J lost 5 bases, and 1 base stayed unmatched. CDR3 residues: CASSLWGQGNEKLFF. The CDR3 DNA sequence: TGTGCCAGCAGTTTATGGGGACAGGGCAATGAAAAACTGTTTTTT.